These T cell receptor beta chains were read from a single sample in a study of OX40 agonist ivuxolimab in advanced cancers. This table comes from immunoSEQ multiplex PCR, and its TCRdb copy is limited to in-frame clones, with some not included. The table shows over 55,000 clones, with 75% to 90% occurring only once. The material was CD4+ or CD8+ T cells sorted from blood, obtained in a trial of the OX40 agonist ivuxolimab. The receptors originated from an adult with an advanced solid tumor such as melanoma, head and neck, liver or kidney cancer. Each CDR3 is given with its conserved first and last residue. D genes are given only for firm matches. Rows may omit the clone size; those that give it use once, few, many or a size class.

D gene: .
V gene: TRBV5-1
clone size: .
J gene: TRBJ2-3
CDR3 protein: CASSLQITDTQYF
CDR3 DNA: TGCGCCAGCAGCCTCCAGATCACAGATACGCAGTATTTT

D gene: .
V gene: TRBV27
clone size: .
J gene: TRBJ2-5
CDR3 protein: CASSSNRDAKTQYF
CDR3 DNA: TGTGCCAGCAGTTCTAACAGGGATGCGAAGACCCAGTACTTC

D gene: .
V gene: TRBV6-1
clone size: once
J gene: TRBJ2-7
CDR3 protein: CASSHGTVGQYF
CDR3 DNA: TGTGCCAGCAGCCACGGGACTGTAGGGCAGTACTTC

D gene: TRBD2
V gene: TRBV7-9
clone size: few
J gene: TRBJ2-7
CDR3 protein: CASAGGRGYEQYF
CDR3 DNA: TGTGCCAGCGCGGGGGGGCGAGGATACGAGCAGTACTTC

D gene: TRBD2
V gene: TRBV18
clone size: .
J gene: TRBJ2-1
CDR3 protein: CASSPGLAGDNEQFF
CDR3 DNA: TGTGCCAGCTCACCGGGGCTAGCGGGAGACAATGAGCAGTTCTTC

D gene: .
V gene: TRBV5-1
clone size: .
J gene: TRBJ2-2
CDR3 protein: CASTSRLVSAGELFF
CDR3 DNA: TGCGCCAGCACTTCAAGACTAGTATCCGCTGGGGAGCTGTTTTTT

D gene: .
V gene: TRBV5-1
clone size: .
J gene: TRBJ2-7
CDR3 protein: CASGGETYEQYF
CDR3 DNA: TGCGCCAGCGGAGGGGAGACCTACGAGCAGTACTTC

D gene: TRBD1
V gene: TRBV2
clone size: once
J gene: TRBJ2-1
CDR3 protein: CASIRQGAVGEQFF
CDR3 DNA: TGTGCCAGCATACGGCAGGGGGCGGTGGGTGAGCAGTTCTTC

D gene: .
V gene: TRBV6-1
clone size: .
J gene: TRBJ1-4
CDR3 protein: CASSGRQGLGNEKLFF
CDR3 DNA: TGTGCCAGCAGTGGACGGCAGGGTTTGGGGAATGAAAAACTGTTTTTT

D gene: .
V gene: TRBV5-1
clone size: .
J gene: TRBJ2-7
CDR3 protein: CASSSGPRGTYEQYF
CDR3 DNA: TGCGCCAGCAGCTCCGGACCTAGAGGCACCTACGAGCAGTACTTC

D gene: .
V gene: TRBV6-1
clone size: once
J gene: TRBJ1-1
CDR3 protein: CASSPIGGTAFF
CDR3 DNA: TGTGCCAGCAGCCCAATCGGGGGGACTGCCTTCTTT

D gene: .
V gene: TRBV28
clone size: .
J gene: TRBJ2-7
CDR3 protein: CASRSTGPYEQYF
CDR3 DNA: TGTGCCAGCAGATCGACAGGTCCCTACGAGCAGTACTTC

D gene: .
V gene: TRBV4-2
clone size: .
J gene: TRBJ2-2
CDR3 protein: CASSQDRQMGELFF
CDR3 DNA: TGTGCCAGCAGCCAAGATCGGCAGATGGGGGAGCTGTTTTTT

D gene: .
V gene: TRBV9
clone size: .
J gene: TRBJ2-7
CDR3 protein: CASSPQGRGSYEQYF
CDR3 DNA: TGTGCCAGCAGCCCACAGGGGCGGGGATCCTACGAGCAGTACTTC

D gene: TRBD1
V gene: TRBV28
clone size: .
J gene: TRBJ1-5
CDR3 protein: CASSSGDREGQPQHF
CDR3 DNA: TGTGCCAGCAGTTCCGGGGACAGGGAAGGTCAGCCCCAGCATTTT

D gene: TRBD1
V gene: TRBV5-1
clone size: .
J gene: TRBJ2-5
CDR3 protein: CASSPQGSQETQYF
CDR3 DNA: TGCGCCAGCAGCCCACAGGGGTCTCAAGAGACCCAGTACTTC

D gene: .
V gene: TRBV10-1
clone size: .
J gene: TRBJ2-7
CDR3 protein: CASSEGIGYGQYF
CDR3 DNA: TGCGCCAGCAGTGAGGGAATCGGCTACGGGCAGTACTTC

D gene: .
V gene: TRBV19
clone size: .
J gene: TRBJ2-3
CDR3 protein: CASSIGPGDTQYF
CDR3 DNA: TGTGCCAGTAGTATAGGCCCGGGAGATACGCAGTATTTT

D gene: .
V gene: TRBV4-1
clone size: .
J gene: TRBJ2-3
CDR3 protein: CASSQDLEGVRTDTQYF
CDR3 DNA: TGCGCCAGCAGCCAAGATCTCGAGGGCGTTCGCACAGATACGCAGTATTTT

D gene: .
V gene: TRBV5-1
clone size: .
J gene: TRBJ1-1
CDR3 protein: CASSLALLRGGKTTEAFF
CDR3 DNA: TGCGCCAGCAGCTTGGCACTACTTAGAGGGGGGAAAACGACTGAAGCTTTCTTT

D gene: TRBD2
V gene: TRBV5-4
clone size: .
J gene: TRBJ2-1
CDR3 protein: CASSLDSGLVLNEQFF
CDR3 DNA: TGTGCCAGCAGCTTGGATAGTGGACTAGTTCTCAATGAGCAGTTCTTC

D gene: .
V gene: TRBV7-9
clone size: .
J gene: TRBJ1-2
CDR3 protein: CASRTETYGYTF
CDR3 DNA: TGTGCCAGCAGGACTGAGACGTATGGCTACACCTTC

D gene: .
V gene: TRBV9
clone size: .
J gene: TRBJ2-1
CDR3 protein: CASSDTGSSYNEQFF
CDR3 DNA: TGTGCCAGCAGCGATACAGGGAGCTCCTACAATGAGCAGTTCTTC

D gene: .
V gene: TRBV18
clone size: .
J gene: TRBJ2-7
CDR3 protein: CASSPGTQYEQYF
CDR3 DNA: TGTGCCAGCTCACCCGGGACTCAATACGAGCAGTACTTC

D gene: TRBD1
V gene: TRBV6-1
clone size: once
J gene: TRBJ2-2
CDR3 protein: CASSRQGALTGELFF
CDR3 DNA: TGTGCCAGCAGCAGACAGGGGGCACTAACCGGGGAGCTGTTTTTT

D gene: .
V gene: TRBV4-1
clone size: .
J gene: TRBJ2-2
CDR3 protein: CASSLMLQGGTGELFF
CDR3 DNA: TGCGCCAGCAGCCTGATGCTTCAGGGGGGCACCGGGGAGCTGTTTTTT

D gene: TRBD2
V gene: TRBV7-9
clone size: .
J gene: TRBJ2-1
CDR3 protein: CASSPRLAQYGSYNEQFF
CDR3 DNA: TGTGCCAGCAGCCCTCGACTAGCCCAGTATGGGTCCTACAATGAGCAGTTCTTC

D gene: .
V gene: TRBV7-3
clone size: once
J gene: TRBJ2-3
CDR3 protein: CASSLRRAWDTDTQYF
CDR3 DNA: TGTGCCAGCAGCTTAAGGCGCGCTTGGGACACAGATACGCAGTATTTT

D gene: .
V gene: TRBV5-1
clone size: .
J gene: TRBJ2-2
CDR3 protein: CASSSYTNTGELFF
CDR3 DNA: TGCGCCAGCAGCTCCTATACTAACACCGGGGAGCTGTTTTTT

D gene: .
V gene: TRBV7-2
clone size: .
J gene: TRBJ1-1
CDR3 protein: CASSFSGWNTEAFF
CDR3 DNA: TGTGCCAGCAGCTTCTCGGGGTGGAACACTGAAGCTTTCTTT

D gene: .
V gene: TRBV4-2
clone size: .
J gene: TRBJ2-1
CDR3 protein: CASSQDHGFNEQFF
CDR3 DNA: TGTGCCAGCAGCCAAGATCATGGTTTCAATGAGCAGTTCTTC

D gene: TRBD1
V gene: TRBV7-2
clone size: .
J gene: TRBJ2-7
CDR3 protein: CASTRRDRDLYEQYF
CDR3 DNA: TGTGCCAGCACCCGTAGGGACAGGGATTTATACGAGCAGTACTTC

D gene: .
V gene: TRBV7-9
clone size: .
J gene: TRBJ2-7
CDR3 protein: CASSRGLGVAEAISYEQYF
CDR3 DNA: TGTGCCAGCAGCCGGGGCCTTGGTGTAGCGGAGGCCATCTCCTACGAGCAGTACTTC

D gene: .
V gene: TRBV4-2
clone size: .
J gene: TRBJ2-3
CDR3 protein: CASSLKAGAPDTQYF
CDR3 DNA: TGTGCCAGCAGCCTCAAAGCGGGCGCCCCAGATACGCAGTATTTT

D gene: TRBD2
V gene: TRBV5-1
clone size: .
J gene: TRBJ2-3
CDR3 protein: CASSLGLAGGGPDTQYF
CDR3 DNA: TGCGCCAGCAGCTTGGGACTAGCGGGAGGCGGGCCAGATACGCAGTATTTT

D gene: .
V gene: TRBV5-1
clone size: .
J gene: TRBJ2-3
CDR3 protein: CASSLSLVATDTQYF
CDR3 DNA: TGCGCCAGCAGCTTGTCACTAGTTGCGACAGATACGCAGTATTTT

D gene: .
V gene: TRBV9
clone size: .
J gene: TRBJ2-3
CDR3 protein: CASSVASTDTQYF
CDR3 DNA: TGTGCCAGCAGCGTAGCCAGCACAGATACGCAGTATTTT

D gene: .
V gene: TRBV9
clone size: .
J gene: TRBJ2-1
CDR3 protein: CASSGEYYNEQFF
CDR3 DNA: TGTGCCAGCAGCGGTGAGTACTACAATGAGCAGTTCTTC

D gene: .
V gene: TRBV5-4
clone size: .
J gene: TRBJ2-7
CDR3 protein: CASSVRGSGEQYF
CDR3 DNA: TGTGCCAGCAGCGTCAGGGGAAGCGGCGAGCAGTACTTC

D gene: .
V gene: TRBV23-1
clone size: .
J gene: TRBJ2-4
CDR3 protein: CAVGAWDIQYF
CDR3 DNA: TGCGCCGTGGGGGCCTGGGACATTCAGTACTTC

D gene: .
V gene: TRBV29-1
clone size: .
J gene: TRBJ2-3
CDR3 protein: CSVDAGRGKSTDTQYF
CDR3 DNA: TGCAGCGTTGACGCCGGACGGGGCAAGAGCACAGATACGCAGTATTTT

D gene: .
V gene: TRBV5-4
clone size: .
J gene: TRBJ2-4
CDR3 protein: CASSFLGRNIQYF
CDR3 DNA: TGTGCCAGCAGCTTTCTGGGTCGAAACATTCAGTACTTC

D gene: .
V gene: TRBV2
clone size: .
J gene: TRBJ2-5
CDR3 protein: CASSEALGTSGIQETQYF
CDR3 DNA: TGTGCCAGCAGTGAAGCGCTTGGGACATCGGGAATCCAAGAGACCCAGTACTTC

D gene: .
V gene: TRBV5-4
clone size: .
J gene: TRBJ2-7
CDR3 protein: CASSRDWRMTYEQYF
CDR3 DNA: TGTGCCAGCAGCCGCGACTGGCGGATGACCTACGAGCAGTACTTC

D gene: TRBD2
V gene: TRBV5-1
clone size: .
J gene: TRBJ2-1
CDR3 protein: CASSFLAGGPDEQFF
CDR3 DNA: TGCGCCAGCAGCTTTCTAGCGGGAGGGCCTGATGAGCAGTTCTTC

D gene: TRBD1
V gene: TRBV28
clone size: .
J gene: TRBJ2-7
CDR3 protein: CASDGTGGFYEQYF
CDR3 DNA: TGTGCCAGCGACGGGACAGGGGGCTTCTACGAGCAGTACTTC